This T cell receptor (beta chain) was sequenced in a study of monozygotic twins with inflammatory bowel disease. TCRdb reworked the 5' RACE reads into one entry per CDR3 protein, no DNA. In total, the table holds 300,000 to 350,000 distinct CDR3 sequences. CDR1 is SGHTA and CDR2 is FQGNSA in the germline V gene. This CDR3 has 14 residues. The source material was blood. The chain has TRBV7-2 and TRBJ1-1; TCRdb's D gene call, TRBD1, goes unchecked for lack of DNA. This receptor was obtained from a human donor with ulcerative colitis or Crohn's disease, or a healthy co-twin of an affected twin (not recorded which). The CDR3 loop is CASSLVGTGGTAFF. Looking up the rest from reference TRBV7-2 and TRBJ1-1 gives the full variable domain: GAGVSQSPSNKVTEKGKDVELRCDPISGHTALYWYRQSLGQGLEFLIYFQGNSAPDKSGLPSDRFSAERTGGSVSTLTIQRTQQEDSAVYLCASSLVGTGGTAFFGQGTRLTVV.